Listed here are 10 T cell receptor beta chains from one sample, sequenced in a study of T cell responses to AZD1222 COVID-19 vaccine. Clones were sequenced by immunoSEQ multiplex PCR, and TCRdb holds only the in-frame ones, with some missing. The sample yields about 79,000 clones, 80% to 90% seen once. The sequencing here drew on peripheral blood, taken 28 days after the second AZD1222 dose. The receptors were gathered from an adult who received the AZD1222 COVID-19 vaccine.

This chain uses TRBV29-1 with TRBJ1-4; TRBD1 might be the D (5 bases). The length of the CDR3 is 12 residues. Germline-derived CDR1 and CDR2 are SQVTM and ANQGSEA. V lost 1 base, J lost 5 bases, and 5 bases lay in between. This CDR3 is CSVEGQNEKLFF. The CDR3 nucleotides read TGCAGCGTTGAAGGACAGAATGAAAAACTGTTTTTT.

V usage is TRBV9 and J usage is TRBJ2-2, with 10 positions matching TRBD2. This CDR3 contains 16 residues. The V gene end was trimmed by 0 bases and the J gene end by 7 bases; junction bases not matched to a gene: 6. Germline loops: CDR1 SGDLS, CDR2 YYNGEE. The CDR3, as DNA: TGTGCCAGCAGCGTAGGGGCTAGCGGGAGTGGCGGGGAGCTGTTTTTT. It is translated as CASSVGASGSGGELFF.

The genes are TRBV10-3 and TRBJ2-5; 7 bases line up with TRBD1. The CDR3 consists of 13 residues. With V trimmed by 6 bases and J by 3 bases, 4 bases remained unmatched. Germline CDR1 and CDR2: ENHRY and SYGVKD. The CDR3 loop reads CAISLQGKETQYF. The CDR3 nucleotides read TGTGCCATCAGCCTACAGGGGAAAGAGACCCAGTACTTC.

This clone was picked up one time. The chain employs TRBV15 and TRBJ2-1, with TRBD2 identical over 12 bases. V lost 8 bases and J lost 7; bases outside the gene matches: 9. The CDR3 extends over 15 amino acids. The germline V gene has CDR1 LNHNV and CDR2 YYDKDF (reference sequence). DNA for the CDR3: TGTGCCACCCGGGTGAGACTAGCGGGAGATAATGAGCAGTTCTTC. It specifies CATRVRLAGDNEQFF. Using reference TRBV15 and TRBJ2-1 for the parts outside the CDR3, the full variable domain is DAMVIQNPRYQVTQFGKPVTLSCSQTLNHNVMYWYQQKSSQAPKLLFHYYDKDFNNEADTPDNFQSRRPNTSFCFLDIRSPGLGDTAMYLCATRVRLAGDNEQFFGPGTRLTVL.

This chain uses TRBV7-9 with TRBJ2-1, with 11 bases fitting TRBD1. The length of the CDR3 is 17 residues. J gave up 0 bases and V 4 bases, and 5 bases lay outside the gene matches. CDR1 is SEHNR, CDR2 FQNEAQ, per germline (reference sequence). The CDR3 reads CASSSDRGRSSYNEQFF. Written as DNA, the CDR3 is TGTGCCAGCAGCTCGGACAGGGGGCGAAGCTCCTACAATGAGCAGTTCTTC.

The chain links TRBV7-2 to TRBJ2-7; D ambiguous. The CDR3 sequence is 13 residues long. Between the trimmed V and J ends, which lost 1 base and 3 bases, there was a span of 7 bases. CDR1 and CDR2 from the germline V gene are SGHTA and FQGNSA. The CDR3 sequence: CASSLDRHYEQYF. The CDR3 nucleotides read TGTGCCAGCAGCTTAGACAGACACTACGAGCAGTACTTC.

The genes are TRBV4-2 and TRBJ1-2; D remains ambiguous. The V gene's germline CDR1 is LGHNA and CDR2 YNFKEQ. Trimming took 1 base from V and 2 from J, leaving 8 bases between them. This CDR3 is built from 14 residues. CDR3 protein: CASSQAGKNYGYTF. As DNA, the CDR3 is TGTGCCAGCAGCCAAGCGGGCAAGAACTATGGCTACACCTTC.

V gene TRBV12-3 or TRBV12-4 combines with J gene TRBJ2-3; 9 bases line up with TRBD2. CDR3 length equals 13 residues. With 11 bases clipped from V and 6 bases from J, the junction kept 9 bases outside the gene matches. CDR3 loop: CALQVAGADTQYF. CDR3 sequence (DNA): TGTGCCTTACAGGTAGCGGGGGCGGATACGCAGTATTTT.

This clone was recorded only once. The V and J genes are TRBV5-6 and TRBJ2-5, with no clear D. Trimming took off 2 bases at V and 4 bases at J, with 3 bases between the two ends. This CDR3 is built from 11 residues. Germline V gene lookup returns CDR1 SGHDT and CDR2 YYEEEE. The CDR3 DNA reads TGTGCCAGCAGCTTTAGAGAGACCCAGTACTTC. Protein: CASSFRETQYF.

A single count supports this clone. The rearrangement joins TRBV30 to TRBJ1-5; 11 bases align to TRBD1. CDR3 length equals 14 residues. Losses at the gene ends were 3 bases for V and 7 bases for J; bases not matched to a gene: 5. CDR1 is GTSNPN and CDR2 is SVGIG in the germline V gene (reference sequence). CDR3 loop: CAWRVGQGGQPQHF. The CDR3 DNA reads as TGTGCCTGGAGGGTGGGACAGGGGGGCCAGCCCCAGCATTTT.